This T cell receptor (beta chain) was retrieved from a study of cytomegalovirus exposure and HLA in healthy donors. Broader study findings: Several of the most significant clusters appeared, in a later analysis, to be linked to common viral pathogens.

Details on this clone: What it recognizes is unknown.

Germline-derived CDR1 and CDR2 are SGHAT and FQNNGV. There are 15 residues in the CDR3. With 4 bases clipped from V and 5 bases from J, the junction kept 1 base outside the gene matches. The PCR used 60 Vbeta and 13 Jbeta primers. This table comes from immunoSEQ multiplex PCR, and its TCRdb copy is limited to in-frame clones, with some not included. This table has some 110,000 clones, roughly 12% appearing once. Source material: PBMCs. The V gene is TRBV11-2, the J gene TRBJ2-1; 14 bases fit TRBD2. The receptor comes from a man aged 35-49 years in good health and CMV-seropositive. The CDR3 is CASSSGLAGDNEQFF. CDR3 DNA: TGTGCCAGCAGCTCGGGACTAGCGGGGGACAATGAGCAGTTCTTC.